This TCR beta chain was documented in a study of T cell responses to AZD1222 COVID-19 vaccine. V gave up 3 bases and J gave up 8 bases, with 22 bases separating them. CDR3 length: 17 amino acids. Germline-derived CDR1 and CDR2 are LNHDA and SQIVND (reference sequence). Using immunoSEQ multiplex PCR, the repertoire was profiled, and TCRdb retains in-frame clones only, with some absent. The table has 100,000 to 150,000 clones, 80% to 95% seen once; the top ten hold about 1.1%. The V call is TRBV19, the J call TRBJ1-4; D remains ambiguous. The source material was peripheral blood, sampled 28 days after the second AZD1222 dose. The receptor was isolated from an adult who received the AZD1222 COVID-19 vaccine. The CDR3 protein is CASSIGVRVLVGEKLFF. The CDR3 DNA reads TGTGCCAGTAGTATCGGGGTTCGGGTTCTCGTGGGAGAAAAACTGTTTTTT.